The source of this TCR beta chain is a study of blood T cells in healthy people across ages. Each donor had 8 to 10 milliliters of peripheral blood drawn. Only a few counts were recorded for this clonotype. Sample-barcoded 5' priming and a J-beta primer mix drove a second PCR of roughly 6 to 12 cycles. TCRdb passed the 5' RACE reads through MiXCR, listing each CDR3 protein once. The sample has about a million distinct CDR3 sequences; 51% are singletons. V lost 3 bases and J 3 bases, leaving 12 bases between the germline ends. The CDR3 runs 14 residues. Germline values: CDR1 SEHNR, CDR2 FQNEAQ (reference sequence).

The rearrangement links TRBV7-9 to TRBJ2-7, with a possible D match to TRBD2 (6 bases). The TCR sequence derives from a woman in her fifties or sixties in good health. Sequenced: blood. This CDR3 is CASSFGGKGYEQYF. In nucleotides, the CDR3 is TGTGCCAGCAGCTTTGGGGGGAAGGGCTACGAGCAGTACTTC.